Sequencing of this T cell receptor (beta chain) was carried out in a study of blood T cell repertoires in COVID-19. Study information: Sites across the United States, Italy and Spain contributed samples from acute and convalescent COVID-19.

In the source study's methods: Reference gene primers were amplified, and this amplification served to estimate nucleated cell counts. Libraries were prepared by immunoSEQ multiplex PCR; TCRdb keeps only in-frame clonotypes and omits some of them. The DNA was the basis for D and trimming; V, J and clone size are from that table. Of 50,000 to 60,000 clones listed, 75% to 95% are singletons. This TCR was recovered from a man aged 40-49 years with acute or convalescent COVID-19. Sequences were obtained from peripheral blood.

CDR3 sequence reads: CASRHRGGAFF. As DNA, the CDR3 is TGTGCCAGCAGACACAGGGGCGGTGCTTTCTTT. V is TRBV28 and J is TRBJ1-1; TRBD1 matches 7 bases. V shed 6 bases and J 11 bases; nucleotides not matched to a gene: 6. Germline CDR1 MDHEN, CDR2 SYDVKM. There are 11 residues in the CDR3. The full variable domain, completed using reference TRBV28 and TRBJ1-1, is DVKVTQSSRYLVKRTGEKVFLECVQDMDHENMFWYRQDPGLGLRLIYFSYDVKMKEKGDIPEGYSVSREKKERFSLILESASTNQTSMYLCASRHRGGAFFGQGTRLTVV.